Presented here are 20 T cell receptor beta chains from one specimen sequenced in a study of read filtering for tumor transcriptome and immune sequencing. This library used about 400 ng RNA and molecular barcoded adaptors spanning alpha/delta and beta/gamma chains. TCRdb independently ran MiXCR on the reads; one entry per CDR3 protein. The top ten clones hold roughly 7.6% of a sample with 100,000 to 150,000 distinct CDR3 sequences, approximately 13% of them seen once. Sequenced material: a population of CD138-negative cells sorted from bone marrow. The source is a donor at least 40 years old with multiple myeloma.

This sequence joins TRBV7-9 and TRBJ2-5; 8 bases are shared with TRBD1. The CDR3 is 19 amino acids. Trimming took 1 base from V and 5 from J; bases not matched to a gene: 18. Per the germline V gene, CDR1 is SEHNR and CDR2 is FQNEAQ (reference sequence). This CDR3 is CASSLGNRGSPLVAETQYF. CDR3 sequence (DNA): TGTGCCAGCAGCTTAGGGAACAGGGGGTCTCCTCTGGTAGCTGAGACCCAGTACTTC.

At least ten counts were recorded for this clonotype. V usage is TRBV11-2 and J usage is TRBJ2-5, with TRBD2 matching 9 bases. Per germline, CDR1 SGHAT and CDR2 FQNNGV. V trimming: 3 bases; J trimming: 5 bases; junction bases outside the gene matches: 7. This CDR3 region has 15 residues. This chain's CDR3 is CASSLGGRAAETQYF. In DNA, the CDR3 is TGTGCCAGCAGCTTGGGCGGGAGGGCCGCTGAGACCCAGTACTTC.

Notes on this clonotype: The DNA is left out, because the CDR3 cannot be placed on it with certainty; the CDR3 is given as TCRdb lists it. The chain joins TRBV19 to TRBJ2-1; TRBD2, the table's D call, was not compared with the DNA. The CDR3 spans 15 residues, counting both ends. Per the germline V gene, CDR1 is LNHDA and CDR2 is SQIVND (reference sequence). The chain's CDR3 is CASGFAGGSGNEQLF.

This clonotype has at least ten counts. J is TRBJ2-1 and V is TRBV20-1; D is perhaps TRBD2 (5 bases). The CDR3 sequence is 12 residues long. V was trimmed by 8 bases and J by 4 bases, leaving 12 bases between them. In germline, CDR1 is DFQATT, CDR2 SNEGSKA (reference sequence). For the CDR3, the DNA is TGCAGTTCCAGGACTCTATACAATGAGCAGTTCTTC. It is translated as CSSRTLYNEQFF.

V usage is TRBV4-2 and J usage is TRBJ1-2; D is unclear. V lost 0 bases and J 3 bases, leaving 8 bases between the germline ends. This CDR3 comprises 14 residues. Per germline, CDR1 LGHNA and CDR2 YNFKEQ. The CDR3 loop is CASSQDPRDYGYTF. CDR3 nucleotides: TGTGCCAGCAGCCAAGATCCACGGGACTATGGCTACACCTTC.

The chain combines TRBV5-6 with TRBJ2-2; D gene uncertain. The CDR3 is made up of 13 amino acids. The V end was cut by 4 bases, the J end by 5 bases, with 9 bases between. The germline CDR1 and CDR2 sequences are SGHDT and YYEEEE. The chain's CDR3 is CASSRSVTGELFF. CDR3 bases: TGTGCCAGCAGCCGGAGTGTTACCGGGGAGCTGTTTTTT.

This clonotype has a count of ten or more. In DNA form, the CDR3 reads TGTGCCAGCAGTTATGGAGGGGGGGGGAGCACAGATACGCAGTATTTT. Its translation is CASSYGGGGSTDTQYF. This sequence joins TRBV6-2 or TRBV6-3 and TRBJ2-3; tentative D call: TRBD2 (7 bases). Germline V gene lookup returns CDR1 MNHEY and CDR2 SVGEGT. The CDR3 runs 16 residues. The V end lost 3 bases, the J end lost 0 bases, and 13 bases lay between the germline ends.

This clonotype was seen at least ten times. The chain has TRBV6-5 and TRBJ2-1, with D perhaps TRBD2 (5 bases). Trimming took off 2 bases at V and 7 bases at J, with 15 bases between the two ends. The germline V gene has CDR1 MNHEY and CDR2 SVGAGI. The CDR3 covers 15 residues. CDR3 sequence (DNA): TGTGCCAGCAGTTACGGGGATACTAGTTTTAATGAGCAGTTCTTC. Its protein product is CASSYGDTSFNEQFF.

The table lists this clonotype with many counts. V is TRBV24-1 and J is TRBJ2-1; 8 bases fit TRBD2. The germline V gene encodes CDR1 KGHDR and CDR2 SFDVKD. Trimming took 7 bases from V and 8 from J; bases not matched to a gene: 9. The CDR3 covers 14 residues. CDR3 sequence: CATSPAGLGDEQFF. As DNA, the CDR3 is TGTGCCACCAGCCCAGCGGGACTAGGGGATGAGCAGTTCTTC.

Turning to this clonotype: This may arise from a read error, as a much more abundant clone is one base away. This chain joins TRBV10-3 and TRBJ2-7; TRBD2 matches 13 bases. The CDR3 totals 16 residues. Losses at the gene ends were 6 bases for V and 5 bases for J; bases not matched to a gene: 10. Germline V lookup: CDR1 ENHRY, CDR2 SYGVKD. CDR3 DNA sequence: TGTGCCATCAGCAGAAGGGGAGGACTAGCGGGGGACGAGCAGTACTTC. It yields the protein CAISRRGGLAGDEQYF.

This clonotype has at least ten counts. The rearrangement joins TRBV5-1 to TRBJ1-5; D uncertain. CDR3 size: 15 residues. Trimming removed 3 bases at V and 5 bases at J, with 15 bases between. Germline V lookup: CDR1 SGHRS, CDR2 YFSETQ. CDR3 nucleotides: TGCGCCAGCAGCTCCATCCACAAACCCGATCAGCCCCAGCATTTT. Translation gives CASSSIHKPDQPQHF.

This clonotype was seen a handful of times. With a much larger clone just one base away, this may be a read error. This chain uses TRBV7-3 with TRBJ1-1, with D possibly matching TRBD1 (5 bases). CDR3 length: 14 amino acids. CDR1 is SGHTA, CDR2 FQGTGA, per germline. Trimming cost V 3 bases and J 5 bases, with 13 bases left between them. The CDR3 reads CASSFRGVETEAFF. In DNA, the CDR3 is TGTGCCAGCAGCTTCCGGGGGGTGGAGACTGAAGCTTTCTTT.

This clonotype has more than one count but fewer than ten. V usage is TRBV7-3 and J usage is TRBJ1-1; a possible D gene is TRBD1 (5 bases). CDR1 is SGHTA and CDR2 is FQGTGA in the germline V gene. The CDR3 totals 13 residues. V was clipped by 3 bases and J by 3 bases, with 8 bases between them. As DNA, the CDR3 is TGTGCCAGCAGCTTTTCAGGGTACACTGAAGCTTTCTTT. Translation gives CASSFSGYTEAFF.

This clonotype was counted at least ten times. The gene calls are TRBV7-9 and TRBJ2-1; the D gene is possibly TRBD2 (6 bases). Germline assignment: CDR1 SEHNR and CDR2 FQNEAQ (reference sequence). The germline V and J ends were trimmed by 5 bases and 8 bases, with 13 bases remaining between them. The CDR3 is 13 residues long. DNA for the CDR3: TGTGCCAGCAGCCGCGAAGCGGGCTATGAGCAGTTCTTC. It translates to CASSREAGYEQFF. Combining the CDR3 with reference TRBV7-9 and TRBJ2-1 gives the whole variable domain DTGVSQNPRHKITKRGQNVTFRCDPISEHNRLYWYRQTLGQGPEFLTYFQNEAQLEKSRLLSDRFSAERPKGSFSTLEIQRTEQGDSAMYLCASSREAGYEQFFGPGTRLTVL.

This clonotype was counted between two and nine times. V gene TRBV7-2 combines with J gene TRBJ2-1; possibly TRBD1 or TRBD2 for D (6 bases each). Trimming stripped 5 bases from V and 8 bases from J, with 25 bases between. The CDR3 is made up of 17 amino acids. CDR1 and CDR2 (germline): SGHTA, FQGNSA. The CDR3 coding sequence is TGTGCCAGCAGCAATTCCGTGGGGACTCCGGAGGGGGATGAGCAGTTCTTC. It yields the protein CASSNSVGTPEGDEQFF.

V and J are TRBV5-6 and TRBJ2-3; TRBD2 aligns across 8 bases. This CDR3 region has 16 residues. Germline CDR1 is SGHDT and CDR2 is YYEEEE. J gave up 0 bases and V 4 bases, and 7 bases lay outside the gene matches. In DNA form, the CDR3 reads TGTGCCAGCAGCCTGTTAGCGGGAACTAGCACAGATACGCAGTATTTT. It encodes CASSLLAGTSTDTQYF.

This chain joins TRBV20-1 and TRBJ2-1; TRBD2 matches 12 bases. J lost 3 bases, V lost 2 bases, and 5 bases had no gene match. CDR1 is DFQATT and CDR2 is SNEGSKA in the germline V gene (reference sequence). This CDR3 is 16 amino acids long. In DNA, the CDR3 is TGCAGTGCTAGATCGACTAGCGGGAGCTTCTACAATGAGCAGTTCTTC. Protein: CSARSTSGSFYNEQFF.

This clonotype was observed at least ten times. The chain combines TRBV9 with TRBJ2-2; 13 bases fit TRBD2. Losses at the gene ends were 1 base for V and 7 bases for J; bases not matched to a gene: 10. The CDR3 totals 18 residues. Germline-derived CDR1 and CDR2 are SGDLS and YYNGEE. CDR3 residues: CASSVNSGTSGIGGELFF. CDR3 nucleotide sequence: TGTGCCAGCAGCGTAAACTCCGGGACTAGCGGGATTGGCGGGGAGCTGTTTTTT.

This clonotype was seen at least ten times. The chain is built from TRBV20-1 and TRBJ1-6; D remains unclear. Trimming cost V 5 bases and J 8 bases, with 16 bases left between them. The CDR3 length is 14 residues. Germline CDR1 is DFQATT and CDR2 is SNEGSKA (reference sequence). CDR3 sequence reads: CSACTSLGYSPLHF. CDR3 DNA: TGCAGTGCTTGTACAAGTCTGGGTTATTCACCCCTCCACTTT.

This clonotype was observed many times. The chain has TRBV4-3 and TRBJ1-1, with D unclear. Germline lookup yields CDR1 LGHNA and CDR2 YSLEER. The V end was cut by 4 bases, the J end by 1 base, with 13 bases between. There are 15 residues in the CDR3. Here the CDR3 reads CASSPSPGSNTEAFF. CDR3 nucleotide sequence: TGCGCCAGCAGCCCCTCGCCGGGGTCGAACACTGAAGCTTTCTTT.